This T cell receptor (beta chain) comes out of a study of shared clonotypes between healthy human individuals. Points from the study as a whole: It was expected that sequencing depth would affect clonotype sharing among donors.

On this clone itself: What it binds is not known.

Deep was the level at which the assay was run. Repertoires were generated with immunoSEQ multiplex PCR, while TCRdb's copy carries only in-frame clones and drops some. Of 150,000 to 200,000 clones in the sample, roughly 91% were seen once. This TCR was sampled from a woman in her 30s in good health. The sequencing input was naive CD4+ T cells sorted from blood. Regarding subset: CD45RA+ positively selected.

The CDR3 sequence is CASSLWEPNQPQHF. Written as DNA, the CDR3 is TGTGCCAGCAGCCTCTGGGAGCCCAATCAGCCCCAGCATTTT. The chain couples TRBV28 to TRBJ1-5; D is ambiguous. Trimming removed 6 bases from V and 3 bases from J, with 12 bases in between. The CDR3 runs 14 residues. Germline V gene lookup returns CDR1 MDHEN and CDR2 SYDVKM.